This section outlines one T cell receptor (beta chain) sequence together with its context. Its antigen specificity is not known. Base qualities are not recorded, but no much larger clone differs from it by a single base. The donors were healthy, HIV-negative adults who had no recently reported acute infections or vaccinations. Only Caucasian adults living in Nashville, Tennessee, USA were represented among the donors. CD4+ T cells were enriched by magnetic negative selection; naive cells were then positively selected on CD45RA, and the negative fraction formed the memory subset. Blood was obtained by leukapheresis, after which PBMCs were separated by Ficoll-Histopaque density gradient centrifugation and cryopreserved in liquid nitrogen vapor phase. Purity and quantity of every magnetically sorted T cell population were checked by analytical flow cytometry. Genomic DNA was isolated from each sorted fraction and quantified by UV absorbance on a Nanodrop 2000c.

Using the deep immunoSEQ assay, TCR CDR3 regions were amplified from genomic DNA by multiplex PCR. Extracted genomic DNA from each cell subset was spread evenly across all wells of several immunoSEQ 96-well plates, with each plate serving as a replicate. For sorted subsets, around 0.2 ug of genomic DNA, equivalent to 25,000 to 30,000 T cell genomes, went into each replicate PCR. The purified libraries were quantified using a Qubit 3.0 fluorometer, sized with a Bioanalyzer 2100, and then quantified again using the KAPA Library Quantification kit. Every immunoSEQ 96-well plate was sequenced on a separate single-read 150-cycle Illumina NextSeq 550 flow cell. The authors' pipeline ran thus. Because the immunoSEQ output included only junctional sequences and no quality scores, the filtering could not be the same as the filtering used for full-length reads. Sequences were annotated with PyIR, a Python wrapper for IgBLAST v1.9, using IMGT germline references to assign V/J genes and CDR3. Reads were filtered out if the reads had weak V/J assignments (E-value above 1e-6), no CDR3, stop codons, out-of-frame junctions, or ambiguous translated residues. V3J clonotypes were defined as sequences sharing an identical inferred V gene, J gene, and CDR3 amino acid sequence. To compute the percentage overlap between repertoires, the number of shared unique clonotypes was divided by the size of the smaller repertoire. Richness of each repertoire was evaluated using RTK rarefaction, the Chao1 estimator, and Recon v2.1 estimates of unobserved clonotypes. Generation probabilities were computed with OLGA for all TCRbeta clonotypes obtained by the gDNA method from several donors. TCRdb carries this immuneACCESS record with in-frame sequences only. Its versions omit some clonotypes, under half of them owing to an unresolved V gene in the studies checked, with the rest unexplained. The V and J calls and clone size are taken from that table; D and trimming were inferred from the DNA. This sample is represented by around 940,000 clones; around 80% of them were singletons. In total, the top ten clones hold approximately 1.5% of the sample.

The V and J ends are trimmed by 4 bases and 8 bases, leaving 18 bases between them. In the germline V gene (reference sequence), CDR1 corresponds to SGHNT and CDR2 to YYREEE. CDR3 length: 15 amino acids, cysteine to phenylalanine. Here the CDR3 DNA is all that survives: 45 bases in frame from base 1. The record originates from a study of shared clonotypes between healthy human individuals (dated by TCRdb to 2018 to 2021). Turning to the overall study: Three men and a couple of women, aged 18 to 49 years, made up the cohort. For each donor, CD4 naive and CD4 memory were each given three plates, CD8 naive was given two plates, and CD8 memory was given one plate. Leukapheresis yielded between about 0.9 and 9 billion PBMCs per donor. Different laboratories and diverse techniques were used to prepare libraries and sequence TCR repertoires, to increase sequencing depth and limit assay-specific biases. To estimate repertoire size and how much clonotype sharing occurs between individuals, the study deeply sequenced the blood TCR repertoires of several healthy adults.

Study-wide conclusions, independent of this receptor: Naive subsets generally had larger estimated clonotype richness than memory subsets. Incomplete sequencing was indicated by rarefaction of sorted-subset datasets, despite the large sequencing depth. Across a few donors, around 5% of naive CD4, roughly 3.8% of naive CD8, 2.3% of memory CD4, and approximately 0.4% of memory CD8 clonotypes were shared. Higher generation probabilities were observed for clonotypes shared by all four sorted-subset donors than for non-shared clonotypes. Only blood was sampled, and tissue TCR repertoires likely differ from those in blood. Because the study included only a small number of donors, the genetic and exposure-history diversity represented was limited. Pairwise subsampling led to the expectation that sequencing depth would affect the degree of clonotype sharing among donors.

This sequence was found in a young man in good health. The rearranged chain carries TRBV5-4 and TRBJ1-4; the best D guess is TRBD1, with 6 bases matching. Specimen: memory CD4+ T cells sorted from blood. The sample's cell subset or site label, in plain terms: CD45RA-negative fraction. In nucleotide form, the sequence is TGTGCCAGCAGCCGGGCGGGGGACACCGACGAAAAACTGTTTTTT. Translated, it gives CASSRAGDTDEKLFF.